This passage covers 30 T cell receptor beta chains from one sample sequenced in a study of CD4 T cells in relation to SARS-CoV-2 and coronaviruses. Sequenced by immunoSEQ multiplex PCR; TCRdb stores in-frame clones only, minus some. The sample consists of some 29,000 clones, more than 75% of them appearing once. The antigens for these receptors are not known. CD4+ T cells from unexposed donors were obtained before the COVID-19 pandemic (2011-2018). Isolation of CD4+ T cells took place after less than 13 days in culture. Source material: CD4+ T cells from PBMCs, cultured in vitro. The receptors were gathered from a human donor in good health.

V gene TRBV7-2 combines with J gene TRBJ2-3, with 10 nucleotides matching TRBD2. Germline V CDR1 and CDR2: SGHTA, FQGNSA. With V trimmed by 2 bases and J by 7 bases, 15 bases remained unmatched. CDR3 length: 18 residues. The CDR3 sequence is CASSLNSPASGGGNTQYF. In DNA, the CDR3 is TGTGCCAGCAGCTTAAATAGCCCCGCTAGCGGGGGAGGGAATACGCAGTATTTT.

The gene calls are TRBV6-2 or TRBV6-3 and TRBJ1-3, with 8 bases fitting TRBD1. The length of the CDR3 is 18 residues. J was trimmed by 1 base and V by 2 bases; bases with no gene match: 10. From germline, CDR1 is MNHEY and CDR2 SVGEGT. CDR3 loop: CASSYRSLRQGSGNTIYF. CDR3 bases: TGTGCCAGCAGTTACCGCTCTCTACGACAGGGGTCTGGAAACACCATATATTTT.

The CDR3 is CAPKGSPLHF. CDR3 DNA sequence: TGTGCCCCGAAAGGCTCACCCCTCCACTTT. V and J are TRBV2 and TRBJ1-6; D is unresolved. V was pared by 11 bases and J by 10 bases, with 9 bases between. The CDR3 runs to 10 residues. CDR1 and CDR2 (germline): SNHLY, FYNNEI. Full variable domain (missing parts from reference TRBV2 and TRBJ1-6): EPEVTQTPSHQVTQMGQEVILRCVPISNHLYFYWYRQILGQKVEFLVSFYNNEISEKSEIFDDQFSVERPDGSNFTLKIRSTKLEDSAMYFCAPKGSPLHFGNGTRLTVT.

Written as DNA, the CDR3 is TGTGCTAGTGGTTTGGTAGTCTACGGGAAGGAGGTAAATCAGCCCCAGCATTTT. It encodes CASGLVVYGKEVNQPQHF. The chain combines TRBV12-5 with TRBJ1-5; unclear D gene. V was pared by 0 bases and J by 4 bases, with 19 bases between. Germline CDR1 reads LGHNT; CDR2 reads FRNRAP. CDR3 size: 18 residues. Full variable domain (outside the CDR3, taken from reference TRBV12-5 and TRBJ1-5): DARVTQTPRHKVTEMGQEVTMRCQPILGHNTVFWYRQTMMQGLELLAYFRNRAPLDDSGMPKDRFSAEMPDATLATLKIQPSEPRDSAVYFCASGLVVYGKEVNQPQHFGDGTRLSIL.

The rearrangement joins TRBV7-2 to TRBJ2-5; D is ambiguous. V was trimmed by 1 base and J by 0 bases, leaving 6 bases between them. CDR1 SGHTA and CDR2 FQGNSA come from the germline V gene. The CDR3 runs 14 residues. Here the CDR3 DNA reads TGTGCCAGCAGCTTAGAGGCGTACCAAGAGACCCAGTACTTC. Translated, it gives CASSLEAYQETQYF.

The chain combines TRBV4-1 with TRBJ1-2; TRBD1 might be the D (6 bases). This CDR3 spans 11 amino acids. Trimming left V 7 bases short and J 8 bases short, with 11 bases between. Germline lookup yields CDR1 MGHRA and CDR2 YSYEKL. CDR3 DNA sequence: TGCGCCAGCATGACAGGTTTGGGCTACACCTTC. Amino acid sequence: CASMTGLGYTF.

The chain links TRBV3-1 (or the pseudogene TRBV3-2) to TRBJ2-2; no definite D call. Trimming left V 4 bases short and J 0 bases short, with 6 bases between. This CDR3 has 14 amino acids. Germline V gives CDR1 LGHDT, CDR2 YNNKEL (reference sequence). CDR3 sequence: CASSPRANTGELFF. The CDR3 bases are TGTGCCAGCAGCCCCCGGGCGAACACCGGGGAGCTGTTTTTT.

The genes are TRBV25-1 and TRBJ2-6; D is tentatively TRBD1 or TRBD2 (5 bases each). The CDR3 is made up of 17 amino acids. V gave up 1 base and J gave up 4 bases, with 14 bases separating them. Germline V gives CDR1 MGHDK, CDR2 SYGVNS. The CDR3: CASSEFVGGSGANVLTF. DNA of the CDR3: TGTGCCAGCAGTGAATTTGTTGGGGGATCAGGGGCCAACGTCCTGACTTTC.

This chain uses TRBV6-1 with TRBJ1-5, with no clear D. Trimming took off 2 bases at V and 3 bases at J, with 5 bases between the two ends. The CDR3 loop spans 13 amino acids. Looked up from germline, CDR1 is MNHNS and CDR2 is SASEGT. CDR3 nucleotide sequence: TGTGCCAGCAGTGAACAAAACAATCAGCCCCAGCATTTT. Protein sequence: CASSEQNNQPQHF.

The chain is built from TRBV6-5 and TRBJ2-2; D is unresolved. The CDR3 spans 14 residues. Trimming removed 7 bases from V and 6 bases from J, with 15 bases in between. CDR1 and CDR2 from the germline V gene are MNHEY and SVGAGI. The CDR3 sequence: CASTATRTAGELFF. The CDR3 bases are TGTGCCAGCACCGCGACCCGGACGGCCGGGGAGCTGTTTTTT.

The chain carries TRBV4-2 and TRBJ1-4; a possible D gene is TRBD1 (5 bases). CDR3 length equals 16 residues. The germline CDR1 and CDR2 sequences are LGHNA and YNFKEQ. The ends were cut back, 5 bases at V and 0 bases at J, with 13 bases in the middle. The DNA of the CDR3 is TGTGCCAGCAGCGGGGGGAGTTCAGCAACTAATGAAAAACTGTTTTTT. This sequence encodes CASSGGSSATNEKLFF.

The gene calls are TRBV4-3 and TRBJ1-2, with 8 nucleotides matching TRBD1. CDR3 size: 15 residues. V dropped 0 bases and J dropped 7; count of bases not matched to a gene: 7. Per the germline V gene, CDR1 is LGHNA and CDR2 is YSLEER. As DNA, the CDR3 is TGCGCCAGCAGCCAAGAAGCCGACAGGGGAATTGGCTACACCTTC. This encodes CASSQEADRGIGYTF.

This chain uses TRBV10-3 with TRBJ1-3, with D possibly TRBD1 on 6 matching bases. The length of the CDR3 is 12 residues. Germline assignment: CDR1 ENHRY and CDR2 SYGVKD. Between the trimmed V and J ends, which lost 0 bases and 10 bases, there was a span of 7 bases. The CDR3 is CAISESDRTIYF. In DNA form, the CDR3 reads TGTGCCATCAGTGAGTCGGACAGAACCATATATTTT.

V gene TRBV2 combines with J gene TRBJ2-4; TRBD1 aligns across 7 bases. The CDR3 has 13 residues. With 5 bases clipped from V and 16 bases from J, the junction kept 14 bases outside the gene matches. Germline V lookup: CDR1 SNHLY, CDR2 FYNNEI. CDR3 sequence reads: CASSQPRDRSRYF. CDR3 bases: TGTGCCAGCAGTCAACCCCGGGACAGATCCCGTTACTTC.

J is TRBJ2-3 and V is TRBV5-1; 12 bases are a match to TRBD2. The CDR3 is 16 amino acids. The V and J ends lost 7 bases and 1 base, in that order; junction bases with no gene match: 7. From germline, CDR1 is SGHRS and CDR2 YFSETQ. This CDR3 reads CASDLAGGRGTDTQYF. For the CDR3, the DNA is TGCGCCAGCGATCTAGCGGGGGGGCGGGGCACAGATACGCAGTATTTT.

The chain uses TRBV24-1 and TRBJ2-2; TRBD1 matches 8 bases. CDR1 and CDR2 (germline): KGHDR, SFDVKD. J gave up 4 bases and V 4 bases, and 10 bases lay outside the gene matches. This CDR3 has 17 residues. The CDR3 sequence is CATSEPTGGIGTGELFF. CDR3 DNA sequence: TGTGCCACCAGTGAACCTACAGGGGGGATAGGCACCGGGGAGCTGTTTTTT.

The chain uses TRBV4-3 and TRBJ1-1; D is unresolved. Per germline, CDR1 LGHNA and CDR2 YSLEER. The CDR3 extends over 15 amino acids. Between the trimmed V and J ends, which lost 3 bases and 1 base, there was a span of 12 bases. The CDR3 is CASSQAGAGNTEAFF. CDR3 DNA sequence: TGCGCCAGCAGCCAGGCAGGTGCCGGGAACACTGAAGCTTTCTTT.

CDR3 residues: CASGGVGATNEKLFF. The CDR3 DNA sequence: TGTGCCAGCGGGGGCGTGGGTGCAACTAATGAAAAACTGTTTTTT. This chain joins TRBV27 and TRBJ1-4, with D possibly TRBD1 on 6 matching bases. Looked up from germline, CDR1 is MNHEY and CDR2 is SMNVEV (reference sequence). The germline V and J ends were trimmed by 8 bases and 0 bases, with 13 bases remaining between them. The CDR3 sequence is 15 residues long. The variable domain in full, with the rest retrieved from reference TRBV27 and TRBJ1-4, is EAQVTQNPRYLITVTGKKLTVTCSQNMNHEYMSWYRQDPGLGLRQIYYSMNVEVTDKGDVPEGYKVSRKEKRNFPLILESPSPNQTSLYFCASGGVGATNEKLFFGSGTQLSVL.

The rearrangement uses TRBV7-2 and TRBJ1-2; 10 positions agree with TRBD1. CDR1 SGHTA and CDR2 FQGNSA come from the germline V gene. The V gene end was trimmed by 11 bases and the J gene end by 2 bases; junction bases not matched to a gene: 5. CDR3 length: 13 residues. The CDR3 sequence is CAHQDRGNYGYTF. CDR3 in DNA: TGTGCCCACCAGGACAGGGGGAACTATGGCTACACCTTC. Supplemented by reference TRBV7-2 and TRBJ1-2, the full variable domain reads GAGVSQSPSNKVTEKGKDVELRCDPISGHTALYWYRQSLGQGLEFLIYFQGNSAPDKSGLPSDRFSAERTGGSVSTLTIQRTQQEDSAVYLCAHQDRGNYGYTFGSGTRLTVV.

This chain connects TRBV12-5 to TRBJ2-5, with 7 bases matching TRBD2. Per germline, CDR1 LGHNT and CDR2 FRNRAP. The CDR3 length is 16 residues. The DNA for the CDR3 is TGTGCCACTACCCTCCAGCGGGGATTTACCAAAGAGACCCAGTACTTC. Translated, it gives CATTLQRGFTKETQYF.

CDR3 in DNA: TGCGCCAGCAGGATGAGACAGGGGAACACTGAAGCTTTCTTT. Residues: CASRMRQGNTEAFF. This sequence joins TRBV5-1 and TRBJ1-1, with 7 positions matching TRBD1. There are 14 residues in the CDR3. Unmatched junction bases numbered 5, after V lost 5 bases and J lost 1 base. CDR1 and CDR2 from the germline V gene are SGHRS and YFSETQ.

This clone turned up a few times. J is TRBJ1-5 and V is TRBV29-1; D is unresolved. There are 14 residues in the CDR3. The V gene's germline CDR1 is SQVTM and CDR2 ANQGSEA. Trimming stripped 4 bases from V and 7 bases from J, with 17 bases between. The CDR3 sequence is CSVVEGIGLQPQHF. CDR3 nucleotide sequence: TGCAGCGTTGTGGAGGGTATAGGTCTCCAGCCCCAGCATTTT.

V is TRBV4-3 and J is TRBJ2-1; 8 positions match TRBD2. V shed 0 bases and J 4 bases; nucleotides not matched to a gene: 8. Germline lookup yields CDR1 LGHNA and CDR2 YSLEER. The CDR3 is 17 amino acids. In DNA form, the CDR3 reads TGCGCCAGCAGCCAAGAACCGGGACTAGGAATTTACAATGAGCAGTTCTTC. Residues: CASSQEPGLGIYNEQFF.

This rearrangement joins TRBV7-2 to TRBJ2-7, with D tentatively TRBD2 (6 bases). Germline CDR1 reads SGHTA; CDR2 reads FQGNSA. This CDR3 has 13 residues. Trimming shortened V by 0 bases and J by 3 bases, and 6 bases separated the two germline ends. As DNA, the CDR3 is TGTGCCAGCAGCTTAGCGGAGGGCTACGAGCAGTACTTC. Translation: CASSLAEGYEQYF.

This clone has a single count. The chain recombines TRBV10-3 with TRBJ2-1; 9 bases line up with TRBD1. The CDR3 is made up of 16 amino acids. The junction had 3 bases not matched to a gene; V was cut back by 2 bases and J by 1 base. The germline V gene encodes CDR1 ENHRY and CDR2 SYGVKD. The CDR3 spells CAISEGQGRSYNEQFF. DNA for the CDR3: TGTGCCATCAGTGAGGGACAGGGGAGGTCCTACAATGAGCAGTTCTTC.

The CDR3 nucleotides are TGTGCCAGCAGTGAAGCTGGGACAGGGGGCCTCTATGGCTACACCTTC. It codes for CASSEAGTGGLYGYTF. This chain joins TRBV2 and TRBJ1-2; TRBD1 aligns across 12 bases. In germline, CDR1 is SNHLY, CDR2 FYNNEI. With V trimmed by 0 bases and J by 4 bases, 3 bases remained unmatched. CDR3 size: 16 residues. The full variable domain, in which reference TRBV2 and TRBJ1-2 provide the parts outside the CDR3, is EPEVTQTPSHQVTQMGQEVILRCVPISNHLYFYWYRQILGQKVEFLVSFYNNEISEKSEIFDDQFSVERPDGSNFTLKIRSTKLEDSAMYFCASSEAGTGGLYGYTFGSGTRLTVV.

The V gene is TRBV6-2 or TRBV6-3, the J gene TRBJ2-3; 10 bases agree with TRBD2. CDR1 MNHEY and CDR2 SVGEGT come from the germline V gene. Germline trimming cut 5 bases from V and 6 bases from J; bases unmatched to any gene: 5. The length of the CDR3 is 14 residues. The chain's CDR3 is CASSSGGADDTQYF. Written as DNA, the CDR3 is TGTGCCAGCAGTAGCGGGGGGGCGGACGATACGCAGTATTTT.

This clone was seen just once. V gene TRBV24-1 combines with J gene TRBJ1-5, with 7 bases matching TRBD1. The CDR3 is 17 amino acids. From germline, CDR1 is KGHDR and CDR2 SFDVKD. J lost 0 bases, V lost 4 bases, and 8 bases had no gene match. CDR3 in amino acids: CATSESGGPISNQPQHF. Written as DNA, the CDR3 is TGTGCCACCAGTGAATCAGGGGGGCCCATTAGCAATCAGCCCCAGCATTTT.

The chain joins TRBV7-2 to TRBJ2-7; TRBD2 aligns across 10 bases. V was clipped by 7 bases and J by 5 bases; unmatched bases: 11. Germline V gives CDR1 SGHTA, CDR2 FQGNSA. The CDR3 is 15 residues long. CDR3 sequence (DNA): TGTGCCAGCATCCCTCAACCGGGACTAGCGAACGAGCAGTACTTC. It codes for CASIPQPGLANEQYF.

The rearrangement uses TRBV5-4 and TRBJ1-4; D call uncertain. CDR3 length equals 14 residues. V lost 3 bases to trimming and J lost 0 bases, with 6 bases between them. Per germline, CDR1 SGHNT and CDR2 YYREEE (reference sequence). CDR3 sequence (DNA): TGTGCCAGCAGCTCTCAGACAACTAATGAAAAACTGTTTTTT. Translated, it gives CASSSQTTNEKLFF.